This T cell receptor beta chain is drawn from a study of cytomegalovirus exposure and HLA in healthy donors. Use of 60 Vbeta and 13 Jbeta primers characterized the PCR. Generated by immunoSEQ multiplex PCR, the TCRdb table keeps only in-frame clones and is missing some. The sample lists around 84,000 clones; roughly 80% were seen once. V shed 3 bases, J shed 2 bases, and the junction held 6 bases outside the gene matches. In germline, CDR1 is MNHNS, CDR2 SASEGT. The CDR3 contains 16 residues. Sequencing was carried out using PBMCs. The V and J genes are TRBV6-1 and TRBJ2-7; 11 positions match TRBD2. The receptor was derived from a human donor in good health. This CDR3 is CASSDTSGGLAYEQYF. The CDR3 nucleotides read TGTGCCAGCAGTGACACTAGCGGGGGCTTAGCCTACGAGCAGTACTTC.